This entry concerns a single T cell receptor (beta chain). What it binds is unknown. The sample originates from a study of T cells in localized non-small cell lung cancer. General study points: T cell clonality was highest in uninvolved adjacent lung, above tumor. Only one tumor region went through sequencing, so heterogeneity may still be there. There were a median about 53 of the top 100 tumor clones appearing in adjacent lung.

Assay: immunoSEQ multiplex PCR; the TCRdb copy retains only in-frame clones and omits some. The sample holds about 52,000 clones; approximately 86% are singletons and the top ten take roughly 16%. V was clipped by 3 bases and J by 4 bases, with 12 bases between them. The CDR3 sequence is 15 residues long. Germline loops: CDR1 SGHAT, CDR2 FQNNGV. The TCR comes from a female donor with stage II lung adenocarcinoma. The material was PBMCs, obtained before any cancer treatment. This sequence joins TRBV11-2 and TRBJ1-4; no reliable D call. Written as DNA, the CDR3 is TGTGCCAGCAGCTTTAGCCAGCGTTATAATGAAAAACTGTTTTTT. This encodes CASSFSQRYNEKLFF.